These T cell receptor beta chains were read from a single sample in a study of cytomegalovirus exposure and HLA in healthy donors. Repertoires were generated with immunoSEQ multiplex PCR, while TCRdb's copy carries only in-frame clones and drops some. The sample consists of 210,000 or so clones, just over 75% of them appearing once. Sequencing was carried out using PBMCs. The receptors here all came from a man younger than 35 in good health and CMV-seronegative. CDR3s include the opening cysteine and the closing phenylalanine or tryptophan. D genes are given only for firm matches. Only some rows state a clone size, as once, few, many or a class for expanded clones.

V gene	D gene	clone size	J gene	CDR3 DNA	CDR3 protein
TRBV11-1	TRBD2	.	TRBJ2-5	TGTGCCAGCAGCTGGGCTAGGGAGGGGACCCAGTACTTC	CASSWAREGTQYF
TRBV2	.	.	TRBJ2-3	TGTGCCAGCAGTGACGGGGACTTCGTCACAGATACGCAGTATTTT	CASSDGDFVTDTQYF
TRBV7-9	.	.	TRBJ1-2	TGTGCCAGCAGCTTAGCAGGACAGCAAGGTGACTATGGCTACACCTTC	CASSLAGQQGDYGYTF
TRBV10-3	.	once	TRBJ2-3	TGTGCCATCAGACCAAACAGGGTTGGGACAGATACGCAGTATTTT	CAIRPNRVGTDTQYF
TRBV11-3	.	.	TRBJ1-1	TGTGCCAGCAGCTTACGGGGGAACACTGAAGCTTTCTTT	CASSLRGNTEAFF
TRBV10-3	.	.	TRBJ2-7	TGTGCTCACTCGAACCGGGACTTAACCTACGAGCAGTACTTC	CAHSNRDLTYEQYF
TRBV6-1	.	.	TRBJ2-2	TGTGCCAGCAGTGAAGCGAGACAGGATAACACCGGGGAGCTGTTTTTT	CASSEARQDNTGELFF
TRBV2	.	once	TRBJ1-1	TGTGCCAGCAGTGGTAACGGGAACACTGAAGCTTTCTTT	CASSGNGNTEAFF
TRBV12-5	TRBD2	few	TRBJ2-7	TGTGCTAGTGGTTCCAGCGGGAGTAGCAACGAGCAGTACTTC	CASGSSGSSNEQYF
TRBV6-1	.	.	TRBJ2-1	TGTGCCAGCAGTGACGGTCCAGGGGAGAATGAGCAGTTCTTC	CASSDGPGENEQFF
TRBV5-1	TRBD1	.	TRBJ1-2	TGCGCCAGCAGCTTGGAGGGACAGGGGTTTGATGGCTACACCTTC	CASSLEGQGFDGYTF
TRBV19	TRBD1	.	TRBJ1-1	TGTGCCAGTAAAGGCGGGACAGCCTTGAACACTGAAGCTTTCTTT	CASKGGTALNTEAFF
TRBV28	.	few	TRBJ1-2	TGTGCCAGCCGAATGGCGGGGGGCGCGGGGGGCTACACCTTC	CASRMAGGAGGYTF
TRBV10-3	.	.	TRBJ1-3	TGTGCCATCAGTGAGGGTAGCTCTGGAAACACCATATATTTT	CAISEGSSGNTIYF
TRBV7-9	TRBD1	.	TRBJ2-2	TGTGCCAGCAGCGCCCCAGGGGGCAACACCGGGGAGCTGTTTTTT	CASSAPGGNTGELFF
TRBV6-5	.	.	TRBJ1-2	TGTGCCAGCAGTTACTCGTGGCAGAATTATGGCTACACCTTC	CASSYSWQNYGYTF
TRBV7-9	.	.	TRBJ2-3	TGTGCCAGCAGCTTCTTGGGGCTCGGTCCGGATACGCAGTATTTT	CASSFLGLGPDTQYF
TRBV19	TRBD2	.	TRBJ2-7	TGTGCCAGTAGGACAACCGGGACTACAAGGGGCGAGCAGTACTTC	CASRTTGTTRGEQYF
TRBV4-2	TRBD2	.	TRBJ2-7	TGTGCCAGCAGCCAAGATCCAGCGGGGGACCCCTACGAGCAGTACTTC	CASSQDPAGDPYEQYF
TRBV5-1	.	.	TRBJ1-1	TGCGCCAGCAGCTTGTCCCCCGGGAACACTGAAGCTTTCTTT	CASSLSPGNTEAFF
TRBV2	.	.	TRBJ1-2	TGTGCCAGCAGTGAACGGGGAGGCTATGGCTACACCTTC	CASSERGGYGYTF
TRBV11-2	TRBD1	.	TRBJ2-1	TGTGCCAGCAGCTTCCTGACAGGGGGCATCTACAATGAGCAGTTCTTC	CASSFLTGGIYNEQFF
TRBV29-1	.	.	TRBJ2-3	TGCAGCGTTGGTGTGAGGGCCAGGGGAGATACGCAGTATTTT	CSVGVRARGDTQYF
TRBV28	TRBD1	once	TRBJ1-5	TGTGCCAGCAGTCTTCGGGACAGGGGAGGCAATCAGCCCCAGCATTTT	CASSLRDRGGNQPQHF